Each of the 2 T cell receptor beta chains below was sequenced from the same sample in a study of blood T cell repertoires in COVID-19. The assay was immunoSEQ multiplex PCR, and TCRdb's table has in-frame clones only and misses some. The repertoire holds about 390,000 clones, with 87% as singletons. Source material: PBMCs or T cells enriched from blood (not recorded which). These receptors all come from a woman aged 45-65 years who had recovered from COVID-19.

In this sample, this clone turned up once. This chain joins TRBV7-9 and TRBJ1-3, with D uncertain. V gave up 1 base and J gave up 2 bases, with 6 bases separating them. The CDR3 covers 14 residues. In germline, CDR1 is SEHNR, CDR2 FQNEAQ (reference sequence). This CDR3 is CASSLGGAGNTIYF. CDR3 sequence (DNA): TGTGCCAGCAGCTTAGGAGGAGCTGGAAACACCATATATTTT.

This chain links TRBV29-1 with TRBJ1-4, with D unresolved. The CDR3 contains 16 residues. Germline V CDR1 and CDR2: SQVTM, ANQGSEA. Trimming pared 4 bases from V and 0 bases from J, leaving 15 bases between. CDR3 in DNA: TGCAGCGTTGGTTCCGATTACCGAGCAACTAATGAAAAACTGTTTTTT. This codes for CSVGSDYRATNEKLFF. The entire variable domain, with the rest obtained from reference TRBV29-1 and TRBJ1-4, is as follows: SAVISQKPSRDICQRGTSLTIQCQVDSQVTMMFWYRQQPGQSLTLIATANQGSEATYESGFVIDKFPISRPNLTFSTLTVSNMSPEDSSIYLCSVGSDYRATNEKLFFGSGTQLSVL.